These T cell receptor beta chains were read from a single sample in a study of CD8 T cells in Susac syndrome. MiXCR was run by TCRdb on the immunoSEQ multiplex PCR reads, yielding one entry per CDR3 protein. The sample carries approximately 190,000 distinct CDR3 sequences, approximately 93% recorded once. The specimen was CD4+ T cells from PBMCs. These receptors were taken from a human donor in good health. CDR3s include the opening cysteine and the closing phenylalanine or tryptophan. The order of the fields is J gene, V gene, CDR3 length, clone size, D gene, CDR3 DNA, CDR3 protein. A D gene is named only where the DNA matches it firmly. A row's size may be missing; if present it is once, few, many or a size class.

j_call: TRBJ2-7; v_call: TRBV4-1; cdr3_length: 14; clone_size: few; d_call: TRBD2; cdr3_nt: TGCGCCAGCAGTTCGACTAGCGGGGGCTACGAGCAGTACTTC; cdr3_aa: CASSSTSGGYEQYF
j_call: TRBJ2-7; v_call: TRBV20-1; cdr3_length: 13; clone_size: once; d_call: TRBD1; cdr3_nt: TGCAGTGCTGGCGCCGGGACAGGCTACGAGCAGTACTTC; cdr3_aa: CSAGAGTGYEQYF
j_call: TRBJ1-5; v_call: TRBV6-2/TRBV6-3; cdr3_length: 20; clone_size: .; d_call: .; cdr3_nt: TGTGCCAGCAGTTACTCACTGACGGCTCTGGGGAGTTATAGCAATCAGCCCCAGCATTTT; cdr3_aa: CASSYSLTALGSYSNQPQHF
j_call: TRBJ2-6; v_call: TRBV28; cdr3_length: 18; clone_size: .; d_call: TRBD1; cdr3_nt: TGTGCCAGCAGATCGTTGACAGGGGGAATCTCTGGGGCCAACGTCCTGACTTTC; cdr3_aa: CASRSLTGGISGANVLTF
j_call: TRBJ1-5; v_call: TRBV20-1; cdr3_length: 20; clone_size: .; d_call: TRBD1; cdr3_nt: TGCAGTGCTAGACCACCCCCTCACCTGTCCGGGACAGGGGGCAATCAGCCCCAGCATTTT; cdr3_aa: CSARPPPHLSGTGGNQPQHF
j_call: TRBJ2-3; v_call: TRBV4-2; cdr3_length: 16; clone_size: .; d_call: .; cdr3_nt: TGTGCCAGCAGCCAAGTGGGTCGGGGGAGCACAGATACGCAGTATTTT; cdr3_aa: CASSQVGRGSTDTQYF
j_call: TRBJ1-2; v_call: TRBV7-9; cdr3_length: 16; clone_size: .; d_call: TRBD1; cdr3_nt: TGTGCCAGCAGCTCATCCGGGACAGGGTGGGCCTATGGCTACACCTTC; cdr3_aa: CASSSSGTGWAYGYTF
j_call: TRBJ2-1; v_call: TRBV15; cdr3_length: 14; clone_size: .; d_call: .; cdr3_nt: TGTGCCACCAGGGCCTGGGGACCCTACAATGAGCAGTTCTTC; cdr3_aa: CATRAWGPYNEQFF
j_call: TRBJ1-2; v_call: TRBV29-1; cdr3_length: 11; clone_size: .; d_call: TRBD1; cdr3_nt: TGCAGCGTCGGGACAGGGGGCGGCTACACCTTC; cdr3_aa: CSVGTGGGYTF
j_call: TRBJ2-3; v_call: TRBV7-3; cdr3_length: 14; clone_size: .; d_call: TRBD1; cdr3_nt: TGTGCCAGCAGCTTGGCAGGGGGCGAGAATACGCAGTATTTT; cdr3_aa: CASSLAGGENTQYF
j_call: TRBJ2-3; v_call: TRBV6-6; cdr3_length: 14; clone_size: .; d_call: TRBD2; cdr3_nt: TGTGCCAGCATCCGCGGGGGGAGCACAGATACGCAGTATTTT; cdr3_aa: CASIRGGSTDTQYF
j_call: TRBJ2-7; v_call: TRBV29-1; cdr3_length: 14; clone_size: .; d_call: .; cdr3_nt: TGCAGCGTTGAAGACAGCCCAGTAGGAAGAGAGCAGTACTTC; cdr3_aa: CSVEDSPVGREQYF
j_call: TRBJ1-2; v_call: TRBV28; cdr3_length: 14; clone_size: .; d_call: TRBD1; cdr3_nt: TGTGCCAGCTCGAGGACAGGGAGCAACTATGGCTACACCTTC; cdr3_aa: CASSRTGSNYGYTF
j_call: TRBJ2-3; v_call: TRBV9; cdr3_length: 17; clone_size: .; d_call: .; cdr3_nt: TGTGCCAGCAGCATCCATCGGACAGAACCGGCAGCTAATACGCAGTATTTT; cdr3_aa: CASSIHRTEPAANTQYF
j_call: TRBJ2-7; v_call: TRBV24-1; cdr3_length: 12; clone_size: .; d_call: .; cdr3_nt: TGTGCCACCAGTGATTTGGGGACTGAGCAGTACTTC; cdr3_aa: CATSDLGTEQYF
j_call: TRBJ1-1; v_call: TRBV12-3/TRBV12-4; cdr3_length: 13; clone_size: few; d_call: .; cdr3_nt: TGTGCCAGCAACTTAGGCGGGGGCACTGAAGCTTTCTTT; cdr3_aa: CASNLGGGTEAFF
j_call: TRBJ1-5; v_call: TRBV6-2/TRBV6-3; cdr3_length: 17; clone_size: once; d_call: TRBD1; cdr3_nt: TGTGCCAGCAGCATCGACAGGGGAGTTCCCAGCAATCAGCCCCAGCATTTT; cdr3_aa: CASSIDRGVPSNQPQHF
j_call: TRBJ2-2; v_call: TRBV11-2; cdr3_length: 17; clone_size: .; d_call: TRBD2; cdr3_nt: TGTGCCAGCAGCTTTAGCGGGGCGTTCGTTCTTGGCGGGGAGCTGTTTTTT; cdr3_aa: CASSFSGAFVLGGELFF
j_call: TRBJ1-2; v_call: TRBV28; cdr3_length: 14; clone_size: .; d_call: .; cdr3_nt: TGTGCCAGCAGTTTAGACGAGGGTCGCTATGGCTACACCTTC; cdr3_aa: CASSLDEGRYGYTF
j_call: TRBJ2-3; v_call: TRBV6-5; cdr3_length: 15; clone_size: .; d_call: .; cdr3_nt: TGTGCCAGCAGCTACGAACGGTGGAGGGCAGATACGCAGTATTTT; cdr3_aa: CASSYERWRADTQYF
j_call: TRBJ2-3; v_call: TRBV10-2; cdr3_length: 13; clone_size: .; d_call: .; cdr3_nt: TGCGCCAGCAAATCGGTAGGGTTAGATACGCAGTATTTT; cdr3_aa: CASKSVGLDTQYF
j_call: TRBJ2-1; v_call: TRBV6-1; cdr3_length: 20; clone_size: .; d_call: TRBD2; cdr3_nt: TGTGCCAGCAGTGATACCGGGACTAGCGGTGGGCCACGCTCCTACAATGAGCAGTTCTTC; cdr3_aa: CASSDTGTSGGPRSYNEQFF
j_call: TRBJ1-1; v_call: TRBV5-1; cdr3_length: 16; clone_size: .; d_call: TRBD1; cdr3_nt: TGCGCCAGCAGCTTGACGGACAGGGCCGGTGACACTGAAGCTTTCTTT; cdr3_aa: CASSLTDRAGDTEAFF
j_call: TRBJ2-3; v_call: TRBV23-1; cdr3_length: 19; clone_size: .; d_call: TRBD2; cdr3_nt: TGCGCCAGCAGTCAATCCGGCCCGGGAGGAACCGGGGGCACAGATACGCAGTATTTT; cdr3_aa: CASSQSGPGGTGGTDTQYF
j_call: TRBJ1-1; v_call: TRBV12-3/TRBV12-4; cdr3_length: 15; clone_size: .; d_call: .; cdr3_nt: TGTGCCAGCAGCTTTACCTCCGCCGGGAACACTGAAGCTTTCTTT; cdr3_aa: CASSFTSAGNTEAFF
j_call: TRBJ2-5; v_call: TRBV4-2; cdr3_length: 15; clone_size: .; d_call: TRBD2; cdr3_nt: TGTGCCAGCAGCCCAACTACTAGCGCCCGGGATACCCAGTACTTC; cdr3_aa: CASSPTTSARDTQYF
j_call: TRBJ2-1; v_call: TRBV5-1; cdr3_length: 17; clone_size: .; d_call: .; cdr3_nt: TGCGCCAGCAGCGGGGCCGTTCGGCGCATGTCCGACAATGAGCAGTTCTTC; cdr3_aa: CASSGAVRRMSDNEQFF
j_call: TRBJ2-5; v_call: TRBV2; cdr3_length: 14; clone_size: .; d_call: .; cdr3_nt: TGTGCCAGCAATACCCCGGGTCTTACGGAGACCCAGTACTTC; cdr3_aa: CASNTPGLTETQYF
j_call: TRBJ2-5; v_call: TRBV12-3/TRBV12-4; cdr3_length: 14; clone_size: .; d_call: .; cdr3_nt: TGTGCCAGCAGTTTAGTGGGCAGCCGCGAGACCCAGTACTTC; cdr3_aa: CASSLVGSRETQYF
j_call: TRBJ1-2; v_call: TRBV7-2; cdr3_length: 15; clone_size: .; d_call: .; cdr3_nt: TGTGCCAGCAGCTTAGCCCGGGTCATAAACTATGGCTACACCTTC; cdr3_aa: CASSLARVINYGYTF
j_call: TRBJ1-4; v_call: TRBV5-6; cdr3_length: 12; clone_size: once; d_call: .; cdr3_nt: TGTGCCAGCAGCTTTGTCGGGGAAAAACTGTTTTTT; cdr3_aa: CASSFVGEKLFF